A selection of T cell receptor beta chains follows, all from one sample in a study of blood T cell repertoires in COVID-19. The method was immunoSEQ multiplex PCR; TCRdb's version includes in-frame clones alone and lacks a portion of them. The table records 80,000 to 90,000 clones, roughly 89% of them present only once. Sequencing input: peripheral blood. The receptors were sampled from a man in his sixties with acute or convalescent COVID-19. Each CDR3 is given with its conserved first and last residue. A D gene is named only where the DNA matches it firmly. The listing skips clone size in some rows; elsewhere it reads once, few, many or a size class.

D gene | clone size | J gene | V gene | CDR3 protein | CDR3 DNA
. | . | TRBJ1-2 | TRBV5-8 | CASSVEAGLLNYGYTF | TGTGCCAGCAGCGTCGAAGCGGGGCTTCTTAACTATGGCTACACCTTC
. | . | TRBJ1-2 | TRBV5-6 | CASSSGPGYTF | TGTGCCAGCAGCTCTGGCCCTGGCTACACCTTC
TRBD1 | . | TRBJ1-2 | TRBV30 | CALGQGASGYTF | TGTGCATTGGGACAGGGGGCGAGTGGCTACACCTTC
TRBD1 | . | TRBJ1-6 | TRBV3-1/TRBV3-2 | CASSQMTGGDSPLHF | TGTGCCAGCAGCCAAATGACAGGGGGCGATTCACCCCTCCACTTT
TRBD1 | once | TRBJ1-4 | TRBV11-3 | CASSWDRGNEKLFF | TGTGCCAGCAGCTGGGACAGGGGGAATGAAAAACTGTTTTTT
. | few | TRBJ2-7 | TRBV30 | CAWSSGTTPRGYEQYF | TGTGCCTGGAGTTCCGGGACAACCCCAAGGGGGTACGAGCAGTACTTC
. | few | TRBJ2-5 | TRBV4-1 | CASSQDRGRLETQYF | TGCGCCAGCAGCCAAGATCGAGGTCGGCTCGAGACCCAGTACTTC
TRBD2 | few | TRBJ2-1 | TRBV12-3/TRBV12-4 | CASSLGGNQFF | TGTGCCAGCAGTCTCGGGGGGAACCAGTTCTTC
. | . | TRBJ1-4 | TRBV2 | CASSEGGPEKLFF | TGTGCCAGCAGTGAGGGGGGACCTGAAAAACTGTTTTTT
TRBD2 | once | TRBJ2-7 | TRBV6-2/TRBV6-3 | CASSYQKLARQTYEQYF | TGTGCCAGCAGTTACCAGAAACTAGCGCGACAGACCTACGAGCAGTACTTC
. | . | TRBJ1-5 | TRBV6-5 | CASSPGLRGNQPQHF | TGTGCCAGCAGTCCGGGTCTCAGGGGCAATCAGCCCCAGCATTTT
. | . | TRBJ1-1 | TRBV12-2 | CASRLACGAGANTEAFF | TGTGCAAGTCGCTTAGCATGTGGGGCCGGAGCTAACACTGAAGCTTTCTTT